This record covers a single TCR beta chain. The data stem from a study of STAT5B mutations in CD4+ large granular lymphocyte leukemia. Method: immunoSEQ multiplex PCR; TCRdb's copy keeps in-frame clones and lacks some. The sample consists of tens of thousands of clones, under 80% of them appearing once. Sequencing input: CD4+ T cells from blood buffy coats. This TCR derives from a human donor in good health.

The CDR3 nucleotides read TGTGCCAGCAGAGACCGGACAGGGGTCGGGGAGCTGTTTTTT. Its protein is CASRDRTGVGELFF. The V call is TRBV2, the J call TRBJ2-2, with 9 bases lining up with TRBD1. With V trimmed by 6 bases and J by 7 bases, 6 bases remained unmatched. Germline V gene data show CDR1 as SNHLY and CDR2 as FYNNEI. This CDR3 region has 14 residues.